This T cell receptor (beta chain) emerged from a study of T cell changes during pregnancy in multiple sclerosis. Method: immunoSEQ multiplex PCR; TCRdb's copy keeps in-frame clones and lacks some. The table records roughly 100,000 clones, roughly 90% of them present only once. Trimming cost V 5 bases and J 2 bases; bases outside gene matches: 9. Germline CDR1 and CDR2: PRHDT and FYEKMQ (reference sequence). The CDR3 runs 15 residues. This receptor was obtained from a female donor with multiple sclerosis, enrolled in a pregnancy study. The chain recombines TRBV13 with TRBJ2-7; 7 nucleotides align to TRBD2. Sequences were derived from peripheral blood, sampled after pregnancy. CDR3 residues: CASSIWTSLPYEQYF. CDR3 DNA sequence: TGTGCCAGCAGCATATGGACTAGTTTGCCCTACGAGCAGTACTTC. The full variable domain, in which reference TRBV13 and TRBJ2-7 provide the parts outside the CDR3, is AAGVIQSPRHLIKEKRETATLKCYPIPRHDTVYWYQQGPGQDPQFLISFYEKMQSDKGSIPDRFSAQQFSDYHSELNMSSLELGDSALYFCASSIWTSLPYEQYFGPGTRLTVT.